These 2 T cell receptor beta chains were all obtained from the same sample, sequenced in a study of T cells in Graves' hyperthyroidism and ophthalmopathy. Template material for amplifying TCR beta CDR3 regions consisted of RNA transcripts. HTBI primers were the set used in a first-round RT-PCR of the TCR CDR3. TCRdb re-called the multiplex PCR reads with MiXCR, one entry per CDR3 protein. The sample has fewer than 40,000 distinct CDR3 sequences; around half are singletons. Material for sequencing was blood. Receptors originate from a woman aged 40 to 49 with Graves' ophthalmopathy.

This clonotype has a count of ten or more. The J gene is TRBJ2-7, the V gene TRBV5-1; 7 bases fit TRBD1. Trimming cost V 4 bases and J 4 bases; bases outside gene matches: 8. CDR3 length equals 14 residues. Germline loops: CDR1 SGHRS, CDR2 YFSETQ. CDR3 in amino acids: CASSRQGLQYEQYF. For the CDR3, the DNA is TGCGCCAGCAGCCGACAGGGCTTGCAATACGAGCAGTACTTC.

This chain links TRBV19 with TRBJ2-7; 9 bases agree with TRBD1. CDR1 is LNHDA, CDR2 SQIVND, per germline (reference sequence). V shed 9 bases, J shed 2 bases, and the junction held 8 bases outside the gene matches. The CDR3 consists of 14 residues. CDR3 protein: CASPSGTGTYEQYF. The CDR3 nucleotides are TGTGCCAGCCCCTCCGGGACAGGGACCTACGAGCAGTACTTC.